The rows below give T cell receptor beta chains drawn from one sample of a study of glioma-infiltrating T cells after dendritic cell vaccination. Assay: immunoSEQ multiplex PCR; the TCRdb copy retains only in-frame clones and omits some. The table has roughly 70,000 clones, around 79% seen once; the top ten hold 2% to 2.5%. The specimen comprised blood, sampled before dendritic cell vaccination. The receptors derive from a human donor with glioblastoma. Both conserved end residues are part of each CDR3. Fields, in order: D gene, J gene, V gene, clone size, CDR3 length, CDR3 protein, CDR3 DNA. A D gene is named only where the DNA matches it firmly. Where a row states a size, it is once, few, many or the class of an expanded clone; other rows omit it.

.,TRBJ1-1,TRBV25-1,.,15,CASSEYQSGNTEAFF,TGTGCCAGCAGTGAATATCAGTCAGGGAACACTGAAGCTTTCTTT
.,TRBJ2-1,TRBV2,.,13,CASRAGYAGEQFF,TGTGCCAGCCGTGCAGGGTATGCTGGTGAGCAGTTCTTC
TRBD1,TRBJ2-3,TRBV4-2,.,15,CASSQVGQVLMSQYF,TGTGCCAGCAGCCAAGTAGGACAGGTTTTGATGTCGCAGTATTTT
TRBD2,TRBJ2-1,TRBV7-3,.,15,CASSPGLAGAREQFF,TGTGCCAGCAGCCCCGGACTAGCGGGAGCGAGGGAGCAGTTCTTC
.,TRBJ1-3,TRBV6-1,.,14,CATRESNSGNTIYF,TGTGCCACCCGGGAATCCAACTCTGGAAACACCATATATTTT
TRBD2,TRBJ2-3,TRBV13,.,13,CASKLGGRDTQYF,TGTGCCAGCAAACTCGGGGGGAGAGATACGCAGTATTTT
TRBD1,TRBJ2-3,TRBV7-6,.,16,CASSFGTGRSTDTQYF,TGTGCCAGCAGCTTCGGGACAGGGCGTAGCACAGATACGCAGTATTTT
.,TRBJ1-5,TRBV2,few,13,CASSEQGTQPQHF,TGTGCCAGCAGTGAGCAGGGAACCCAGCCCCAGCATTTT
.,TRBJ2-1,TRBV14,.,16,CASSQDGGQFYNEQFF,TGTGCCAGCAGCCAAGATGGAGGACAGTTCTACAATGAGCAGTTCTTC
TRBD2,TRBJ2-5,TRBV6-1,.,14,CASRRGGAGETQYF,TGTGCCAGCAGGCGGGGGGGCGCGGGAGAGACCCAGTACTTC
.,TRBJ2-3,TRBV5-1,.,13,CASRTVLSDTQYF,TGCGCCAGCAGGACAGTATTGTCAGATACGCAGTATTTT
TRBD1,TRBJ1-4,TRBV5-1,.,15,CASRPTGLTNEKLFF,TGCGCCAGCAGACCGACAGGGCTAACTAATGAAAAACTGTTTTTT
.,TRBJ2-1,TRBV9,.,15,CASSVGSDSRSEQFF,TGTGCCAGCAGCGTAGGATCGGACTCCCGCAGTGAGCAGTTCTTC